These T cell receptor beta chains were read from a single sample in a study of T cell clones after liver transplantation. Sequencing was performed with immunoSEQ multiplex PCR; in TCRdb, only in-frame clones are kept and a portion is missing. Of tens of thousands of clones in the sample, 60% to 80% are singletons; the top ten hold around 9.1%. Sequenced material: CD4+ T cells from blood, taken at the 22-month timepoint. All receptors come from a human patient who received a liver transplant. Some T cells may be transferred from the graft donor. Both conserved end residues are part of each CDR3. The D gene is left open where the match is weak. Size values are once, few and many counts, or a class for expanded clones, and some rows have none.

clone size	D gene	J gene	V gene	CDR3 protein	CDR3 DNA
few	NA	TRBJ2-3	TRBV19	CASNTPGSDTQYF	TGTGCCAGTAACACCCCGGGGTCAGATACGCAGTATTTT
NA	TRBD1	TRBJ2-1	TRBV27	CASRRDRRILSYNEQFF	TGTGCCAGCAGGAGGGACAGGCGCATCCTATCCTACAATGAGCAGTTCTTC
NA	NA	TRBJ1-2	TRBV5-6	CASSLARVSGYTF	TGTGCCAGCAGCTTGGCCAGGGTATCGGGCTACACCTTC
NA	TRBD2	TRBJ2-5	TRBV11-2	CASSPRTSGETQYF	TGTGCCAGCAGCCCCAGGACTAGCGGAGAGACCCAGTACTTC
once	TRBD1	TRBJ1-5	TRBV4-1	CASSQNQGASNQPQHF	TGCGCCAGCAGCCAAAATCAGGGGGCCTCCAATCAGCCCCAGCATTTT
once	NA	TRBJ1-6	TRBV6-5	CASSYVGTGNSPLHF	TGTGCCAGCAGTTACGTCGGGACTGGAAATTCACCCCTCCACTTT
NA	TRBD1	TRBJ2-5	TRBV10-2	CASRGSQGEETQYF	TGCGCCAGCAGAGGAAGCCAGGGGGAAGAGACCCAGTACTTC
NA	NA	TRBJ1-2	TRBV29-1	CSAMGSNYGYTF	TGCAGCGCCATGGGATCTAACTATGGCTACACCTTC
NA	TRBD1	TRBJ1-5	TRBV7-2	CASSLGSTGVNQPQHF	TGTGCCAGCAGCTTAGGTAGCACAGGGGTCAATCAGCCCCAGCATTTT
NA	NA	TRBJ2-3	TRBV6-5	CASSYRDGTDTQYF	TGTGCCAGCAGTTACCGGGACGGCACAGATACGCAGTATTTT
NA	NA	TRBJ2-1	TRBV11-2	CASSLPLYNEQFF	TGTGCCAGCAGCTTACCCCTCTACAATGAGCAGTTCTTC
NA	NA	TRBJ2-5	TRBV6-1	CASVRGSEETQYF	TGTGCCAGCGTCAGGGGTTCAGAGGAGACCCAGTACTTC
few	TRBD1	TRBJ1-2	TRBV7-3	CASSLGQGYGYTF	TGTGCCAGCAGCTTGGGACAGGGCTATGGCTACACCTTC
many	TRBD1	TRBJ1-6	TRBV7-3	CASSLSTGDNSPLHF	TGTGCCAGCAGCTTAAGTACAGGGGACAATTCACCCCTCCACTTT
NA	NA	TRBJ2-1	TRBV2	CASSEEGHRSYNEQFF	TGTGCCAGCAGTGAAGAAGGACATCGCTCCTACAATGAGCAGTTCTTC
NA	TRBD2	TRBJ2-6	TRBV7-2	CASSNGGAGANVLTF	TGTGCCAGCAGCAACGGGGGGGCCGGGGCCAACGTCCTGACTTTC
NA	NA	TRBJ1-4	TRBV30	CAWSEIGPTNEKLFF	TGTGCCTGGAGTGAGATCGGACCAACTAATGAAAAACTGTTTTTT
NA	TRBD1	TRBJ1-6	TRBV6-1	CASSAGGQATNSPLHF	TGTGCCAGCAGTGCTGGGGGACAGGCGACTAATTCACCCCTCCACTTT
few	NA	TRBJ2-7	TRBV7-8	CASSPSESSYEQYF	TGTGCCAGCAGCCCGAGCGAGAGCTCCTACGAGCAGTACTTC
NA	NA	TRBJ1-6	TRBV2	CASIPEGNSPLHF	TGTGCCAGCATTCCCGAAGGAAATTCACCCCTCCACTTT
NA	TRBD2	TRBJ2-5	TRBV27	CASSLSRLAGGPQETQYF	TGTGCCAGCAGTTTATCAAGGCTAGCGGGGGGGCCCCAAGAGACCCAGTACTTC
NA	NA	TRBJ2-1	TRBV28	CASASAASSYNEQFF	TGTGCCAGCGCCTCCGCAGCGAGCTCCTACAATGAGCAGTTCTTC
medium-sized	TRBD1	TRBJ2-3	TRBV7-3	CASSPGQGADTQYF	TGTGCCAGCAGCCCGGGACAGGGTGCAGATACGCAGTATTTT
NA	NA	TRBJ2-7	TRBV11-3	CASSLQDGSYEQYF	TGTGCCAGCAGCTTACAGGACGGATCCTACGAGCAGTACTTC
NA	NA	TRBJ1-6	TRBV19	CASTQASDSPLHF	TGTGCCAGTACCCAAGCCTCGGATTCACCCCTCCACTTT
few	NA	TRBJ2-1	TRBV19	CASSPRTKPSVDEQFF	TGTGCCAGTAGTCCGAGGACTAAACCCTCGGTCGATGAGCAGTTCTTC
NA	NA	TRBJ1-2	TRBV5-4	CASSDQGYWGYTF	TGTGCCAGCAGCGATCAGGGGTATTGGGGCTACACCTTC
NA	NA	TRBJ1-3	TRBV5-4	CASSLSTEFPGNTIYF	TGTGCCAGCAGCTTGAGTACAGAGTTTCCTGGAAACACCATATATTTT
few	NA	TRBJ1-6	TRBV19	CASSTPDRWDSPLHF	TGTGCCAGTAGTACTCCGGACAGATGGGATTCACCCCTCCACTTT
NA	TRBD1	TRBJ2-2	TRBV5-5	CASSSGTGGTGELFF	TGTGCCAGCAGCTCTGGGACAGGGGGCACCGGGGAGCTGTTTTTT
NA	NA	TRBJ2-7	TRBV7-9	CASSKDLPLNEQYF	TGTGCCAGCAGCAAAGACTTGCCCCTAAACGAGCAGTACTTC
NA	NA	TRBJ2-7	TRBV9	CASSVGSNRALYEQYF	TGTGCCAGCAGCGTAGGCTCGAACAGGGCCCTCTACGAGCAGTACTTC
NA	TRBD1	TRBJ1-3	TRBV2	CASSVDRGSGNTIYF	TGTGCCAGCAGTGTGGACAGGGGCTCTGGAAACACCATATATTTT
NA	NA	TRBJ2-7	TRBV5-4	CASSLELSSYEQYF	TGTGCCAGCAGCTTGGAGCTCAGCTCCTACGAGCAGTACTTC
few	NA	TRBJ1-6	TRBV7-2	CASSLRPQNNVPLHF	TGTGCCAGCAGCTTACGTCCCCAAAACAACGTTCCCCTCCACTTT
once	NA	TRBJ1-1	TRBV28	CASSLQTTPMPSFGRTPNTEAFF	TGTGCCAGCAGTTTGCAGACAACCCCTATGCCGTCCTTCGGACGGACACCGAACACTGAAGCTTTCTTT
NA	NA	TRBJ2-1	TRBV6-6	CASSYRQGPGYDEQFF	TGTGCCAGCAGTTACCGCCAGGGGCCGGGATACGATGAGCAGTTCTTC
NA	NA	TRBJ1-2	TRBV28	CASSSTGPGRGYTF	TGTGCCAGCAGCTCCACAGGCCCCGGGAGGGGCTACACCTTC
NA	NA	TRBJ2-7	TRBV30	CAWSDLRYEQYF	TGTGCCTGGAGTGACCTTAGATACGAGCAGTACTTC
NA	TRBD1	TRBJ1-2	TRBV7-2	CASSLGAGQGRGYTF	TGTGCCAGCAGCTTAGGCGCGGGACAGGGAAGAGGCTACACCTTC
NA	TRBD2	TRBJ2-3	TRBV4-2	CASSQDRRGGSDTQYF	TGTGCCAGCAGCCAAGATAGACGGGGGGGCTCAGATACGCAGTATTTT
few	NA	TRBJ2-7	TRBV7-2	CASSLAPGRGPYEQYF	TGTGCCAGCAGCTTAGCGCCGGGACGCGGGCCCTACGAGCAGTACTTC
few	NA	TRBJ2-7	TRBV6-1	CATLRGLSTYEQYF	TGTGCCACCTTACGAGGCCTATCAACCTACGAGCAGTACTTC
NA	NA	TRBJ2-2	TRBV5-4	CASSSVRGNTGELFF	TGTGCCAGCAGCTCAGTTCGGGGGAACACCGGGGAGCTGTTTTTT
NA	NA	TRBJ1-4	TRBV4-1	CASSRLPGGGATNEKLFF	TGCGCCAGCAGCCGCCTCCCGGGGGGGGGAGCAACTAATGAAAAACTGTTTTTT
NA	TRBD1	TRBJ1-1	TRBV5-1	CASSLLGQGQRAEAFF	TGCGCCAGCAGCCTTCTGGGACAGGGTCAACGCGCTGAAGCTTTCTTT
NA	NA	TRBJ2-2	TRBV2	CASKRRAGLNTGELFF	TGTGCCAGCAAAAGAAGAGCTGGACTTAACACCGGGGAGCTGTTTTTT
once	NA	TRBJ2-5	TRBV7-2	CASSAATSQETQYF	TGTGCCAGCAGCGCGGCCACAAGCCAAGAGACCCAGTACTTC
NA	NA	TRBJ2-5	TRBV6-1	CASSELRETQYF	TGTGCCAGCAGTGAACTGCGGGAGACCCAGTACTTC
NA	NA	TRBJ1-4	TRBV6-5	CASSYFGGVREKLFF	TGTGCCAGCAGTTATTTTGGGGGGGTAAGAGAAAAACTGTTTTTT
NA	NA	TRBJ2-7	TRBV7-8	CASSLARRNEQYF	TGTGCCAGCAGCTTAGCGAGGAGGAACGAGCAGTACTTC
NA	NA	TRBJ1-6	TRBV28	CASSLLQGESPLHF	TGTGCCAGCAGTTTACTCCAGGGAGAATCACCCCTCCACTTT
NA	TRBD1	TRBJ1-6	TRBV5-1	CASSLTTGMGNSPLHF	TGCGCCAGCAGCTTGACGACAGGGATGGGCAATTCACCCCTCCACTTT
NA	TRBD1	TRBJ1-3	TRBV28	CASNKRTGGSGNTIYF	TGTGCCAGCAACAAGAGGACAGGAGGCTCTGGAAACACCATATATTTT
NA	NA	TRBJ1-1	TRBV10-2	CASSEGRNTEAFF	TGCGCCAGCAGTGAGGGAAGGAACACTGAAGCTTTCTTT
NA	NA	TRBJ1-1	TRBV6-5	CASSFLYRSNTEAFF	TGTGCCAGCAGTTTTCTATACAGGTCAAACACTGAAGCTTTCTTT
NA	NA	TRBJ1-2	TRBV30	CAWSLITSYGYTF	TGTGCCTGGAGCCTTATTACCTCCTATGGCTACACCTTC
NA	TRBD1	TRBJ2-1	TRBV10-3	CATGTGGNEQFF	TGTGCCACCGGGACAGGGGGCAATGAGCAGTTCTTC
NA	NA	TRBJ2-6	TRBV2	CASSNSGANVLTF	TGTGCCAGCAGCAACTCTGGGGCCAACGTCCTGACTTTC
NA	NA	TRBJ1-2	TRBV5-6	CASSPLGRSYGYTF	TGTGCCAGCAGCCCTCTTGGGAGGAGCTATGGCTACACCTTC